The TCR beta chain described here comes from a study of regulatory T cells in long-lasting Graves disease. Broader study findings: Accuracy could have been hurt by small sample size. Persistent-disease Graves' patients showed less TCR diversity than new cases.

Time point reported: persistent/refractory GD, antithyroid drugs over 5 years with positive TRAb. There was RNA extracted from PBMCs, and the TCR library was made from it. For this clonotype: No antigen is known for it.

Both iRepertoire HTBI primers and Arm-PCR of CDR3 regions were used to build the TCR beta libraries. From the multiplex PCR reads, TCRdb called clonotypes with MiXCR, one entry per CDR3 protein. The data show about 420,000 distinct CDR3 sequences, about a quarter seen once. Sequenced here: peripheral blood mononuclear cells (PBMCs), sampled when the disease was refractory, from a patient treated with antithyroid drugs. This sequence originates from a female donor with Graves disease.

Here the CDR3 DNA reads TGTGCCAGCAGTTTGGGGACAGGGGGCGGGGTACTGGGTCAGCCCCAGCATTTT. Its translation: CASSLGTGGGVLGQPQHF. The chain couples TRBV28 to TRBJ1-5; TRBD1 aligns across 12 bases. Germline loops: CDR1 MDHEN, CDR2 SYDVKM. The CDR3 covers 18 residues. The V and J ends lost 3 bases and 6 bases, in that order; junction bases with no gene match: 12.